The 11 T cell receptor beta chains below come from one sample, sequenced in a study of cytomegalovirus exposure and HLA in healthy donors (dated by TCRdb to the late 2010s). Receptors were amplified or captured by the immunoSEQ multiplex PCR assay. The multiplex PCR relied on a mix of 60 forward primers for TCR Vbeta segments and 13 reverse primers for TCR Jbeta segments. Drawn from immuneACCESS, this table holds only the in-frame rearrangements with V and J called that TCRdb kept. Clones are partly lost; checked studies trace under half to an unresolved V gene and leave the rest unexplained. Within this sample are some 96,000 clones, with about 76% of them counted one time only. About 6.6% of the sample comes from the top ten. The sample consisted of PBMCs. Receptors were obtained from a man in his forties in good health and CMV-seropositive.

The sample holds a few counts of this clone. V and J are TRBV27 and TRBJ2-6; the match to TRBD1 covers 8 bases. V trimming: 5 bases; J trimming: 0 bases; junction bases outside the gene matches: 9. CDR3 size: 18 residues. Germline V gene lookup returns CDR1 MNHEY and CDR2 SMNVEV (reference sequence). The CDR3 here is CASSIRTGWGSGANVLTF. The CDR3 DNA reads TGTGCCAGCAGTATCCGGACAGGGTGGGGCTCTGGGGCCAACGTCCTGACTTTC.

The chain recombines TRBV5-6 with TRBJ1-5, with TRBD1 as a possible D gene (6 bases). The CDR3 sequence is 17 residues long. The germline gives CDR1 SGHDT, CDR2 YYEEEE. V lost 1 base and J 5 bases, leaving 19 bases between the germline ends. The CDR3 loop reads CASSLWVGDTSYQPQHF. DNA of the CDR3: TGTGCCAGCAGCTTGTGGGTCGGGGACACGTCCTATCAGCCCCAGCATTTT. Based on the CDR3 plus reference TRBV5-6 and TRBJ1-5, the full variable domain is DAGVTQSPTHLIKTRGQQVTLRCSPKSGHDTVSWYQQALGQGPQFIFQYYEEEERQRGNFPDRFSGHQFPNYSSELNVNALLLGDSALYLCASSLWVGDTSYQPQHFGDGTRLSIL.

The chain employs TRBV5-6 and TRBJ2-5; TRBD2 matches at 8 bases. This CDR3 is 15 amino acids long. J gave up 4 bases and V 2 bases, and 7 bases lay outside the gene matches. Looked up from germline, CDR1 is SGHDT and CDR2 is YYEEEE. The CDR3 sequence is CASSLSGGAGETQYF. In nucleotides, the CDR3 is TGTGCCAGCAGCTTATCGGGGGGGGCTGGAGAGACCCAGTACTTC.

This clone was picked up a small number of times. The J gene is TRBJ1-1, the V gene TRBV6-1; 8 bases are shared with TRBD1. Germline V gene data show CDR1 as MNHNS and CDR2 as SASEGT. The J segment lost 0 bases and the V segment lost 0 bases, leaving 0 bases of the junction unmatched. The CDR3 length is 15 residues. DNA for the CDR3: TGTGCCAGCAGTGAAGCGGGACAGGTGAACACTGAAGCTTTCTTT. This encodes CASSEAGQVNTEAFF.

The V and J genes are TRBV4-1 and TRBJ2-7; a possible D gene is TRBD2 (6 bases). Per germline, CDR1 MGHRA and CDR2 YSYEKL. The V gene lost 1 base and the J gene lost 0 bases, with 13 bases spanning the gap. CDR3 length: 16 amino acids. CDR3 sequence: CASSQGPWRGSYEQYF. As DNA, the CDR3 is TGCGCCAGCAGCCAAGGTCCGTGGCGGGGCTCCTACGAGCAGTACTTC.

This clone was observed a handful of times. The chain joins TRBV5-4 to TRBJ2-3, with 13 bases fitting TRBD2. Germline CDR1 is SGHNT and CDR2 is YYREEE (reference sequence). The CDR3 extends over 16 amino acids. With 3 bases clipped from V and 7 bases from J, the junction kept 8 bases outside the gene matches. DNA of the CDR3: TGTGCCAGCAGCTCGAGGACTAGCGGGAGCCGTTATACGCAGTATTTT. Amino acid sequence: CASSSRTSGSRYTQYF.

This clone was seen just once. The chain links TRBV5-1 to TRBJ2-5, with TRBD1 identical over 10 bases. The V segment lost 0 bases and the J segment 2 bases; nucleotides outside the gene matches: 4. From germline, CDR1 is SGHRS and CDR2 YFSETQ. The CDR3 sequence is 16 residues long. CDR3: CASSLGGQGRQETQYF. CDR3 in DNA: TGCGCCAGCAGCTTGGGGGGACAGGGGAGACAAGAGACCCAGTACTTC.

In DNA form, the CDR3 reads TGTGCCAGCAGCCCGTATAGACTAGCGGGAGGCCCGTTCTCCTACGAGCAGTACTTC. Protein sequence: CASSPYRLAGGPFSYEQYF. This chain uses TRBV7-6 with TRBJ2-5; 13 bases fit TRBD2. Judging by the DNA end, TRBJ2-7 fits better; the J call may be wrong. Germline V lookup: CDR1 SGHVS, CDR2 FNYEAQ. CDR3 length equals 19 residues.

CDR3 in DNA: TGTGCCAGCAGCTATGGGAGCGATGAGCAGTTCTTC. It translates to CASSYGSDEQFF. The rearrangement links TRBV11-2 to TRBJ2-1, with D maybe TRBD2 (5 bases). The V and J ends lost 4 bases and 8 bases respectively, with 9 bases between them. Looked up from germline, CDR1 is SGHAT and CDR2 is FQNNGV. The length of the CDR3 is 12 residues.

This chain joins TRBV18 and TRBJ2-1; TRBD1 might be the D (6 bases). Trimming pared 3 bases from V and 4 bases from J, leaving 16 bases between. The CDR3 is made up of 16 amino acids. Germline V lookup: CDR1 KGHSH, CDR2 LQKENI. In nucleotides, the CDR3 is TGTGCCAGCTCACCCCTAGGGGGAAGCCTTTACAATGAGCAGTTCTTC. Translation: CASSPLGGSLYNEQFF.

This clone was seen just once. V gene TRBV6-1 combines with J gene TRBJ1-2; 7 positions agree with TRBD1. The junction had 6 bases not matched to a gene; V was cut back by 4 bases and J by 4 bases. From germline, CDR1 is MNHNS and CDR2 SASEGT. The CDR3 runs 14 residues. This CDR3 is CASSVGGVGYGYTF. Written as DNA, the CDR3 is TGTGCCAGCAGTGTAGGGGGCGTTGGCTATGGCTACACCTTC.